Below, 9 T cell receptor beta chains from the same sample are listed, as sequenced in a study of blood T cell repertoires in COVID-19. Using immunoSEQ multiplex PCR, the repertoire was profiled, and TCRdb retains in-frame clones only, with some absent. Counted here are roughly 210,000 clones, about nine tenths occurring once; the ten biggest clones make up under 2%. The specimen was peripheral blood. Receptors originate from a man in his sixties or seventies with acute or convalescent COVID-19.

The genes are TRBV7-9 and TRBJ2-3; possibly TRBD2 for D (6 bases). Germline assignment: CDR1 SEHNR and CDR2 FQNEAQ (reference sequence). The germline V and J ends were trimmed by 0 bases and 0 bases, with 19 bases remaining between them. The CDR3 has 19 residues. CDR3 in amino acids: CASSLAAWGLAESTDTQYF. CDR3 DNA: TGTGCCAGCAGCTTAGCTGCTTGGGGATTAGCGGAAAGCACAGATACGCAGTATTTT. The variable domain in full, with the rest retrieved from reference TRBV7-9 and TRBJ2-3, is DTGVSQNPRHKITKRGQNVTFRCDPISEHNRLYWYRQTLGQGPEFLTYFQNEAQLEKSRLLSDRFSAERPKGSFSTLEIQRTEQGDSAMYLCASSLAAWGLAESTDTQYFGPGTRLTVL.

The CDR3, as DNA: TGTGCCAGTAGTATCAGGACAGGGGTGGGCACCGGGGAGCTGTTTTTT. The encoded protein is CASSIRTGVGTGELFF. The chain carries TRBV19 and TRBJ2-2; 9 nucleotides agree with TRBD1. The CDR3 length is 16 residues. The J segment lost 4 bases and the V segment lost 3 bases, leaving 6 bases of the junction unmatched. Germline V gives CDR1 LNHDA, CDR2 SQIVND (reference sequence).

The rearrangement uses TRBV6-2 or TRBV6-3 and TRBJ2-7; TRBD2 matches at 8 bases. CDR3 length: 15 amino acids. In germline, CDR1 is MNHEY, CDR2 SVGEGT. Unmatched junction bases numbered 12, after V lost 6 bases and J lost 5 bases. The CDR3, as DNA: TGTGCCAGCAGCACCCCGGGACTAGTCATCCACGAGCAGTACTTC. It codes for CASSTPGLVIHEQYF.

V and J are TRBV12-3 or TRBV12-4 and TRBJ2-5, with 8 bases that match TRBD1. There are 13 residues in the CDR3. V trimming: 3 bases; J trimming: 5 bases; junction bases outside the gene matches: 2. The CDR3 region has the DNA TGTGCCAGCAGTTTTTGGACAGGGGAGACCCAGTACTTC. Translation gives CASSFWTGETQYF.

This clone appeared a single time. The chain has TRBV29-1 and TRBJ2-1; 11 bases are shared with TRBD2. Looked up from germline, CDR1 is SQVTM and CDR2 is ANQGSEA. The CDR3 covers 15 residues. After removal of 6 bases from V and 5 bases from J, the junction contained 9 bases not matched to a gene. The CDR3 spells CSVTTGTSGNNEQFF. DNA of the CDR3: TGCAGCGTCACAACCGGGACTAGCGGAAACAATGAGCAGTTCTTC.

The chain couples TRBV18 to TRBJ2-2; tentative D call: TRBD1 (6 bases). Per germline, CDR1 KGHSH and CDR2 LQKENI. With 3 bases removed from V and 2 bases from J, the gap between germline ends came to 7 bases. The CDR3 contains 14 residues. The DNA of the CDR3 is TGTGCCAGCTCACCGGGACATAACACCGGGGAGCTGTTTTTT. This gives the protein CASSPGHNTGELFF.

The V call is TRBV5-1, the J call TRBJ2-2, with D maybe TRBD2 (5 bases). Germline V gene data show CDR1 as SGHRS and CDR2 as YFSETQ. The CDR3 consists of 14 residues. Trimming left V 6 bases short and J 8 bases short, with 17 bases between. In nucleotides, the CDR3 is TGCGCCAGCAACCCCCAGGCGACGGGGGGGGAGCTGTTTTTT. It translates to CASNPQATGGELFF.

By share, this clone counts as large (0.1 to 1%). Written as DNA, the CDR3 is TGTGCCAGCAGTTTATTCGACTATGGCTACACCTTC. Amino acids: CASSLFDYGYTF. The chain uses TRBV12-3 or TRBV12-4 and TRBJ1-2; unclear D gene. CDR3 length: 12 amino acids. V lost 2 bases and J 3 bases, leaving 4 bases between the germline ends.

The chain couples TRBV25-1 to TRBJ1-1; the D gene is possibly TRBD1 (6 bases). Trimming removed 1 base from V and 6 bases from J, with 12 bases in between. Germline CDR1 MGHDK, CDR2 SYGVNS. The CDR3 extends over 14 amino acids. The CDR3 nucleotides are TGTGCCAGCAGTGAATCTGGACAGAGGGCTGAAGCTTTCTTT. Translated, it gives CASSESGQRAEAFF.